Following are 13 T cell receptor beta chains from one sample sequenced in a study of T cell changes during pregnancy in multiple sclerosis. This table comes from immunoSEQ multiplex PCR, and its TCRdb copy is limited to in-frame clones, with some not included. The top ten clones hold less than 2.5% of a sample with roughly 90,000 clones, around 93% of them seen once. Sequencing used peripheral blood, obtained in the third trimester of pregnancy. The source of these receptors is a female donor with multiple sclerosis, enrolled in a pregnancy study.

The chain is built from TRBV30 and TRBJ2-5; the D is unclear. The V and J ends lost 3 bases and 4 bases respectively, with 18 bases between them. In germline, CDR1 is GTSNPN, CDR2 SVGIG (reference sequence). The CDR3 length is 15 residues. CDR3 nucleotide sequence: TGTGCCTGGAGCCCGGGTGGCGCAGTCTCAGAGACCCAGTACTTC. Translated, it gives CAWSPGGAVSETQYF.

V gene TRBV28 combines with J gene TRBJ1-2, with D tentatively TRBD1 (5 bases). The V gene's germline CDR1 is MDHEN and CDR2 SYDVKM. V lost 6 bases and J 4 bases, leaving 15 bases between the germline ends. This CDR3 contains 14 residues. In DNA form, the CDR3 reads TGTGCCAGCAGCCCTAGACAGCCCGGCTATGGCTACACCTTC. Its protein is CASSPRQPGYGYTF.

This chain links TRBV4-3 with TRBJ2-5; weak D call: TRBD2 (6 bases). The CDR3 is 14 residues long. CDR1 is LGHNA, CDR2 YSLEER, per germline. V was pared by 2 bases and J by 3 bases, with 10 bases between. In DNA form, the CDR3 reads TGCGCCAGCAGCCAAAGTTGGAGGGAAGAGACCCAGTACTTC. Translation gives CASSQSWREETQYF.

The chain joins TRBV10-3 to TRBJ2-5; D may be TRBD1 (6 bases). The germline V and J ends were trimmed by 0 bases and 6 bases, with 14 bases remaining between them. The CDR3 totals 15 residues. Germline V gene data show CDR1 as ENHRY and CDR2 as SYGVKD. The CDR3 DNA is TGTGCCATCAGTGAGTCGCTACAGGGTGTAAAGACCCAGTACTTC. Residues: CAISESLQGVKTQYF.

The chain links TRBV14 to TRBJ2-1, with D maybe TRBD2 (6 bases). Germline assignment: CDR1 SGHDN and CDR2 FVKESK. V was shortened by 0 bases and J by 4 bases, with 19 bases between the two germline ends. The CDR3 has 18 residues. The DNA for the CDR3 is TGTGCCAGCAGCCAAGAAAGGGACTCCAGGACGCTTTACAATGAGCAGTTCTTC. It codes for CASSQERDSRTLYNEQFF.

This chain uses TRBV15 with TRBJ2-3, with D possibly being TRBD2 (5 bases). CDR1 is LNHNV, CDR2 YYDKDF, per germline (reference sequence). The CDR3 extends over 18 amino acids. V lost 0 bases to trimming and J lost 2 bases, with 18 bases between them. For the CDR3, the DNA is TGTGCCACCAGCAGAGATTTATCGGGATCCGTCATCACAGATACGCAGTATTTT. This translates into CATSRDLSGSVITDTQYF.

The chain couples TRBV2 to TRBJ2-1, with TRBD2 matching 12 bases. Unmatched junction bases numbered 7, after V lost 1 base and J lost 6 bases. The V gene's germline CDR1 is SNHLY and CDR2 FYNNEI. The CDR3 totals 17 residues. CDR3 residues: CASSEVLELAGGNEQFF. The CDR3 bases are TGTGCCAGCAGTGAAGTCCTCGAACTAGCGGGAGGCAATGAGCAGTTCTTC.

This clone was detected only a few times. CDR3 in amino acids: CASSEGQDGANVLTF. For the CDR3, the DNA is TGTGCCAGCAGTGAAGGGCAGGATGGGGCCAACGTCCTGACTTTC. This chain connects TRBV6-1 to TRBJ2-6; D is uncertain. Between the trimmed V and J ends, which lost 1 base and 3 bases, there was a span of 7 bases. The length of the CDR3 is 15 residues. CDR1 MNHNS and CDR2 SASEGT come from the germline V gene.

This chain links TRBV5-1 with TRBJ1-1; a weak D match, TRBD1 (5 bases). Germline V gene data show CDR1 as SGHRS and CDR2 as YFSETQ. The CDR3 consists of 18 residues. Deletions cut 0 bases from V and 1 base from J, with 19 bases between. CDR3 sequence reads: CASSLDRMRGARNTEAFF. CDR3 DNA: TGCGCCAGCAGCTTGGACCGAATGCGGGGCGCGCGGAACACTGAAGCTTTCTTT.

V usage is TRBV5-1 and J usage is TRBJ1-2; TRBD1 aligns across 9 bases. V was clipped by 2 bases and J by 7 bases; unmatched bases: 0. CDR1 is SGHRS, CDR2 YFSETQ, per germline. The CDR3 sequence is 12 residues long. CDR3 loop: CASSLQGAGYTF. CDR3 in DNA: TGCGCCAGCAGCTTACAGGGGGCTGGCTACACCTTC.

This rearrangement joins TRBV6-1 to TRBJ1-5, with no clear D. In germline, CDR1 is MNHNS, CDR2 SASEGT. V was trimmed by 2 bases and J by 1 base, leaving 12 bases between them. The CDR3 totals 16 residues. The CDR3 region is CASSESLRISNQPQHF. The CDR3 nucleotides read TGTGCCAGCAGTGAATCGCTGAGGATAAGCAATCAGCCCCAGCATTTT.

The chain employs TRBV6-6 and TRBJ2-2, with D unclear. The CDR3 length is 11 residues. V lost 5 bases and J lost 13, with 11 bases in between. The germline gives CDR1 MNHNY, CDR2 SVGAGI (reference sequence). CDR3 coding DNA: TGTGCCAGCAGTCTCCCGCACTGGCTGTTTTTT. It translates to CASSLPHWLFF.

The chain uses TRBV4-2 and TRBJ1-1; D call uncertain. The CDR3 is made up of 14 amino acids. Germline CDR1 LGHNA, CDR2 YNFKEQ. Deletions cut 1 base from V and 3 bases from J, with 9 bases between. CDR3 in amino acids: CASSQGPADTEAFF. In DNA, the CDR3 is TGTGCCAGCAGCCAAGGACCGGCGGACACTGAAGCTTTCTTT.